This T cell receptor (beta chain) appears in the sequencing data of a study of blood T cells in healthy people across ages. This clonotype was counted only a few times. Trimming took 0 bases from V and 0 from J, leaving 3 bases between them. This CDR3 comprises 14 residues. CDR1 is LGHDT and CDR2 is YNNKEL in the germline V gene (reference sequence). Primers used in a second PCR of about 7 to 12 cycles were a sample-barcoded 5' primer and a J-beta primer mix. MiXCR, applied by TCRdb to the 5' RACE reads, yields one record per CDR3 protein. The data show 1.2 million to 1.5 million distinct CDR3 sequences, approximately 59% seen once.

This sequence joins TRBV3-1 and TRBJ2-1; D is ambiguous. Sequenced sample: blood. The TCR was taken from a man younger than 35 in good health. The CDR3 sequence is CASSQDYSYNEQFF. Written as DNA, the CDR3 is TGTGCCAGCAGCCAAGACTACTCCTACAATGAGCAGTTCTTC.